A single count supports the clone carrying this TCR beta chain. This sample was included in a study of blood T cell repertoires in COVID-19. At the level of the study: PBMCs, B-cell-depleted T cells, or T cells were the source of the cDNA or gDNA that made up the material.

Original analysis: Reference gene primer amplification yielded estimated nucleated cell counts. Here immunoSEQ multiplex PCR was the method, and the copy in TCRdb shows in-frame clones only, minus some. V, J and clone size are those of that table, while D and trimming were read from the DNA. The top ten clones hold 9.5% to 15% of a sample with 210,000 or so clones, 70% to 90% of them seen once. Losses at the gene ends were 2 bases for V and 0 bases for J; bases not matched to a gene: 9. Germline V gives CDR1 PRHDT, CDR2 FYEKMQ (reference sequence). The CDR3 loop spans 19 amino acids. Sequenced input: peripheral blood. This clonotype originated in a woman under 30 who had recovered from COVID-19. The gene calls are TRBV13 and TRBJ2-2, with TRBD2 identical over 10 bases. The chain's CDR3 is CASSLTATSGTANTGELFF. The CDR3 bases are TGTGCCAGCAGCTTAACGGCTACTAGCGGGACGGCGAACACCGGGGAGCTGTTTTTT. Looking up the rest from reference TRBV13 and TRBJ2-2 gives the full variable domain: AAGVIQSPRHLIKEKRETATLKCYPIPRHDTVYWYQQGPGQDPQFLISFYEKMQSDKGSIPDRFSAQQFSDYHSELNMSSLELGDSALYFCASSLTATSGTANTGELFFGEGSRLTVL.